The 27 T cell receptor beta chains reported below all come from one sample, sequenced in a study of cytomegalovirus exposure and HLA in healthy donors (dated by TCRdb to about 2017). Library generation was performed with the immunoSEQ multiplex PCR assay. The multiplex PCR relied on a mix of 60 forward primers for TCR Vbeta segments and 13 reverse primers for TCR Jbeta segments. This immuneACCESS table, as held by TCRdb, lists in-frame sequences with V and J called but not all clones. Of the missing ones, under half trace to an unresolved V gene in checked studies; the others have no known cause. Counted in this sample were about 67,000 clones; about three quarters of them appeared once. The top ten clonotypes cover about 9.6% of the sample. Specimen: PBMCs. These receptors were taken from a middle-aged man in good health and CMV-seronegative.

CDR3 protein: CASSIDGQMNEKLFF. The DNA of the CDR3 is TGTGCCAGTAGTATAGATGGACAGATGAATGAAAAACTGTTTTTT. The chain uses TRBV19 and TRBJ1-4, with a possible D match to TRBD1 (6 bases). Trimming shortened V by 0 bases and J by 5 bases, and 10 bases separated the two germline ends. The CDR3 runs 15 residues. The germline gives CDR1 LNHDA, CDR2 SQIVND (reference sequence).

The CDR3 here is CASSTNTGELFF. The DNA of the CDR3 is TGTGCCAGCTCAACTAACACCGGGGAGCTGTTTTTT. This chain connects TRBV18 to TRBJ2-2; D uncertain. CDR1 and CDR2 from the germline V gene are KGHSH and LQKENI. This CDR3 spans 12 amino acids. V was clipped by 5 bases and J by 2 bases, with 3 bases between them.

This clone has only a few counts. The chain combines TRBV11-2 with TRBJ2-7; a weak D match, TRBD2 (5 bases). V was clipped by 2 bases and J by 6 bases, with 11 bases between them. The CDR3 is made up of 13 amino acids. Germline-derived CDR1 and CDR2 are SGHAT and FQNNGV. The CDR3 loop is CASSLLFGVEQYF. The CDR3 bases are TGTGCCAGCAGCTTACTATTCGGGGTCGAGCAGTACTTC.

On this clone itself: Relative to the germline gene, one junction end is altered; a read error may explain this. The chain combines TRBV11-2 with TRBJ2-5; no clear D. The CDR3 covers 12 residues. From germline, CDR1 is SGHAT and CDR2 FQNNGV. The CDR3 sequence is CASNLGQGTQYF. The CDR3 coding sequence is TGTGCCAGCAACCTTGGGCAAGGGACCCAGTACTTC.

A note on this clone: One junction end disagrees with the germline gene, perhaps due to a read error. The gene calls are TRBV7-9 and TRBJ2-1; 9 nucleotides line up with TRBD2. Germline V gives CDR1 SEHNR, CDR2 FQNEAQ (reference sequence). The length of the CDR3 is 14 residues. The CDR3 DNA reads TGTTCCAGCAGCCCCCGGACTAGCGACAATGAGCAGTTCTTC. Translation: CSSSPRTSDNEQFF.

CDR3 nucleotides: TGTGCCAGCAGCGTAGAAGAGCGGGGGGGCTCCTTGTACAATGAGCAGTTCTTC. Translated: CASSVEERGGSLYNEQFF. V gene TRBV9 combines with J gene TRBJ2-1; 10 bases line up with TRBD2. J lost 4 bases, V lost 0 bases, and 10 bases had no gene match. Germline-derived CDR1 and CDR2 are SGDLS and YYNGEE. This CDR3 region has 18 residues. The full variable domain, its missing parts supplied by reference TRBV9 and TRBJ2-1, is DSGVTQTPKHLITATGQRVTLRCSPRSGDLSVYWYQQSLDQGLQFLIQYYNGEERAKGNILERFSAQQFPDLHSELNLSSLELGDSALYFCASSVEERGGSLYNEQFFGPGTRLTVL.

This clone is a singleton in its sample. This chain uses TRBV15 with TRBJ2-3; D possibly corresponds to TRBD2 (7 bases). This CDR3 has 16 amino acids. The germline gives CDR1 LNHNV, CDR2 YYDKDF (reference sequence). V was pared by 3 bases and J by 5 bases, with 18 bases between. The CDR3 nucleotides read TGTGCCACCAGCAGTTCTGCGGGGGCGCGGGGAGATACGCAGTATTTT. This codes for CATSSSAGARGDTQYF.

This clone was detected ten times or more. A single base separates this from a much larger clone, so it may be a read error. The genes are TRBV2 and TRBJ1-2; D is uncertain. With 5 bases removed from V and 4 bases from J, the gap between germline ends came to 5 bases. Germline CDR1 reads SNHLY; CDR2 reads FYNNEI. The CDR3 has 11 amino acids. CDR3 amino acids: CASSLAYGYTF. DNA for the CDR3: TGTGCCAGCAGTCTAGCCTATGGCTACACCTTC.

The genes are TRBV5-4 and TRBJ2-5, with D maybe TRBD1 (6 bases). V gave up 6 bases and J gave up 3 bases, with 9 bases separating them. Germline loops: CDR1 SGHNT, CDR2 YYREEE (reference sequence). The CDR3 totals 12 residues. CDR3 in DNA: TGTGCCAGCAAAAGACAGGAAGAGACCCAGTACTTC. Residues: CASKRQEETQYF.

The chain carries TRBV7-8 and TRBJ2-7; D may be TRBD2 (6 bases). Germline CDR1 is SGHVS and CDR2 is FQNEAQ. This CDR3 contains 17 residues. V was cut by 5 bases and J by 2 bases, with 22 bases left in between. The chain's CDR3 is CASSPGAGIRPTYEQYF. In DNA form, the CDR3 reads TGTGCCAGCAGCCCCGGCGCGGGGATCCGCCCCACCTACGAGCAGTACTTC.

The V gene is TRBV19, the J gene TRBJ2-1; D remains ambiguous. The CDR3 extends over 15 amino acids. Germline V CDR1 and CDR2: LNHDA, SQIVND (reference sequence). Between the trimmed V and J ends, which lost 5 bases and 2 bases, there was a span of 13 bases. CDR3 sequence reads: CASSVYRGTYNEQFF. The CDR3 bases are TGTGCCAGTAGTGTCTACCGAGGTACCTACAATGAGCAGTTCTTC.

CDR3: CASSSGTSGSGRGQFF. The CDR3 nucleotides are TGTGCCAGCAGCTCTGGGACTAGCGGGAGTGGGCGCGGGCAGTTCTTC. The V and J genes are TRBV7-2 and TRBJ2-1, with 14 bases fitting TRBD2. Germline-derived CDR1 and CDR2 are SGHTA and FQGNSA. CDR3 size: 16 residues. Trimming removed 4 bases from V and 12 bases from J; junction bases left unmatched: 11.

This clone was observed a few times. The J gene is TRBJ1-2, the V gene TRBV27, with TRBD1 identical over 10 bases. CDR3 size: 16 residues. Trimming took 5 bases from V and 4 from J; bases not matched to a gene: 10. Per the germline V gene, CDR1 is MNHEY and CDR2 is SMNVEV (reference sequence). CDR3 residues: CASSPHSGTGVYGYTF. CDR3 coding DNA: TGTGCCAGCAGTCCCCACTCCGGGACAGGGGTCTATGGCTACACCTTC.

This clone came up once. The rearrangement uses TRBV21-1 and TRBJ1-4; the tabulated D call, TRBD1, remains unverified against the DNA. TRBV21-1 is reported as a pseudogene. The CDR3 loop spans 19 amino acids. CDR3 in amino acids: CASSKGRGQRIIRAEKLFF. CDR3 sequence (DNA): TGTGCCAGCAGCAAAGGCCGGGGACAGAGAATAATTAGGGCGGAAAAACTGTTTTTT.

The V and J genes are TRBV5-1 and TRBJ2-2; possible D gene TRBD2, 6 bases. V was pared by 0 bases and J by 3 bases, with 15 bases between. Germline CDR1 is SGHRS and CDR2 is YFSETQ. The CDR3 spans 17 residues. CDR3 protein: CASSLGSGGDYTGELFF. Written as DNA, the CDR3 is TGCGCCAGCAGCTTGGGATCTGGCGGGGACTACACCGGGGAGCTGTTTTTT.

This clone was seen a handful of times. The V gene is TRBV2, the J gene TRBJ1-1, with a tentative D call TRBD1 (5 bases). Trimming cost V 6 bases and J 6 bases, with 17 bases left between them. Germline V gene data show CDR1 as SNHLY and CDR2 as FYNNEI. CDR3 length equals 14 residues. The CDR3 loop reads CASRGGVGDAEAFF. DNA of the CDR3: TGTGCCAGCAGGGGAGGGGTCGGGGACGCTGAAGCTTTCTTT.

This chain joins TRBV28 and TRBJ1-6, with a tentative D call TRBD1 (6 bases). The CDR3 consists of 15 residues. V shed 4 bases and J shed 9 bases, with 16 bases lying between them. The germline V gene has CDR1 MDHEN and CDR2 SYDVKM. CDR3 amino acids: CASSSPGQGFSPLHF. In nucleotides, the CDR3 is TGTGCCAGCAGTTCACCGGGACAAGGCTTTTCACCCCTCCACTTT.

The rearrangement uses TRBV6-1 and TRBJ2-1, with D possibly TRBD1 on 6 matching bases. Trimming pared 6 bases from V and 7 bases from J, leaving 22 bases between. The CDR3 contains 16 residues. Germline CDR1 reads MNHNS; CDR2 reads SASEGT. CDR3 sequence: CASSETPGTPWNEQFF. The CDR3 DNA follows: TGTGCCAGCAGCGAAACCCCGGGGACACCCTGGAATGAGCAGTTCTTC.

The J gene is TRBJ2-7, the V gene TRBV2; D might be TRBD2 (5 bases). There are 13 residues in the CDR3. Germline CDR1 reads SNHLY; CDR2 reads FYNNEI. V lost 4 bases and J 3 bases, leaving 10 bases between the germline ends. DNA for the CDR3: TGTGCCAGCAGTGTTTCAGGACTCTACGAGCAGTACTTC. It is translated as CASSVSGLYEQYF.

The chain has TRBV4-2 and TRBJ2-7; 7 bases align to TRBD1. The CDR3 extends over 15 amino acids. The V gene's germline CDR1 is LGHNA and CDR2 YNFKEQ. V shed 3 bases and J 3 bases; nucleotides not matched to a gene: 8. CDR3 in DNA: TGTGCCAGCAGCCAGTCCAACAGGGGCGGCTACGAGCAGTACTTC. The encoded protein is CASSQSNRGGYEQYF.

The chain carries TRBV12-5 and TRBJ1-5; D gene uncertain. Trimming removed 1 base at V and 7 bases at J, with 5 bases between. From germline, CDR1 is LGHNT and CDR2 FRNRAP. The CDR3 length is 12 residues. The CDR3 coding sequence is TGTGCTAGTGGTTTGGGTCGGCAGCCCCAGCATTTT. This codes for CASGLGRQPQHF.

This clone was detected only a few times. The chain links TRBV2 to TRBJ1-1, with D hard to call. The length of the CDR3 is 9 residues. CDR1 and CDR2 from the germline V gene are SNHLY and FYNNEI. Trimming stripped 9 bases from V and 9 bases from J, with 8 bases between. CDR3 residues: CASGEKAFF. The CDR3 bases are TGTGCCAGTGGGGAGAAAGCTTTCTTT.

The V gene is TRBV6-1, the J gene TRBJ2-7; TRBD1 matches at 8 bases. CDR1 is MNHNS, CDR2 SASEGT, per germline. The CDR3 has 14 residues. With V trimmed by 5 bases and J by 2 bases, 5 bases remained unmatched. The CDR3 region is CASSYGTGTYEQYF. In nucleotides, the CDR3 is TGTGCCAGCAGTTATGGGACAGGAACCTACGAGCAGTACTTC.

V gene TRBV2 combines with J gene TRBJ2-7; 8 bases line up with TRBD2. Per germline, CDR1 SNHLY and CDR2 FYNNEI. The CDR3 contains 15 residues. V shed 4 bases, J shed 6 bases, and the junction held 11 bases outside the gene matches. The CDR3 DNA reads TGTGCCAGCAGTGTTGGAGTAGCGGGGCAGGTCGAGCAGTACTTC. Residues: CASSVGVAGQVEQYF. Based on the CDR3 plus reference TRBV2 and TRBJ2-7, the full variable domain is EPEVTQTPSHQVTQMGQEVILRCVPISNHLYFYWYRQILGQKVEFLVSFYNNEISEKSEIFDDQFSVERPDGSNFTLKIRSTKLEDSAMYFCASSVGVAGQVEQYFGPGTRLTVT.

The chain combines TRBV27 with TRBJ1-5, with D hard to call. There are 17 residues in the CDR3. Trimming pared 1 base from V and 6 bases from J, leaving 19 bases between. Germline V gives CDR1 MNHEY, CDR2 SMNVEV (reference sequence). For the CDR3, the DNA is TGTGCCAGCAGTTTATTTGGGCTATCCGGCGGGGTTCAGCCCCAGCATTTT. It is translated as CASSLFGLSGGVQPQHF.

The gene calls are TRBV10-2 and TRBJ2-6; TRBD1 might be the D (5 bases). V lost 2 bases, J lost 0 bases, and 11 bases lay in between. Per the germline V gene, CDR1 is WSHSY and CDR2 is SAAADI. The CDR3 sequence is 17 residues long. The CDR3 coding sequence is TGCGCCAGCAGTGAGCGACAGCCGATCTCTGGGGCCAACGTCCTGACTTTC. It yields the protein CASSERQPISGANVLTF.

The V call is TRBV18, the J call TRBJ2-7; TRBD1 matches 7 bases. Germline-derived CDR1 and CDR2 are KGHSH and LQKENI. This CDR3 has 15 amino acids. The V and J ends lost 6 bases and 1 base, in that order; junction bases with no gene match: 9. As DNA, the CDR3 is TGTGCCAGCTCGCTATTACGGGACAGTTCCTACGAGCAGTACTTC. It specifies CASSLLRDSSYEQYF.